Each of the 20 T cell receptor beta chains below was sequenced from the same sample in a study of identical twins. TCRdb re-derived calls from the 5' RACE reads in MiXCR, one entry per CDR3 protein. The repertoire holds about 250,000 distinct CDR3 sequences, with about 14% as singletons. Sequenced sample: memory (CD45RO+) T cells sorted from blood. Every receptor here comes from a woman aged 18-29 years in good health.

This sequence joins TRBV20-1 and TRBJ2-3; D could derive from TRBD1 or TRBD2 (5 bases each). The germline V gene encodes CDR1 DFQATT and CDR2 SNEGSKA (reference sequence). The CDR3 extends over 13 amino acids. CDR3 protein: CSGGGNGADTQYF. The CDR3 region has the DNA TGCAGCGGTGGGGGAAATGGGGCAGATACGCAGTATTTT.

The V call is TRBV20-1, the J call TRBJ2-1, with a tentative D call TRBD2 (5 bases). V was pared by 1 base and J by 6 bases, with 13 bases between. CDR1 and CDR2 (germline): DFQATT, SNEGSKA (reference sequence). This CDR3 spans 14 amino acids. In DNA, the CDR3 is TGCAGTGCTAGAGTGAGAGGGCCGGGCAATGAGCAGTTCTTC. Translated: CSARVRGPGNEQFF.

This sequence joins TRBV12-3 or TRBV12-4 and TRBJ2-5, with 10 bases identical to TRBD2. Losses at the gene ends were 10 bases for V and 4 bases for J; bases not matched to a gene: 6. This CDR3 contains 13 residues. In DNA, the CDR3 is TGTGCCACTCGGAGGACTAGCGGAGAGACCCAGTACTTC. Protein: CATRRTSGETQYF.

The CDR3 loop reads CASSLAPTEKETQYF. The CDR3 bases are TGCGCCAGCAGCTTGGCCCCGACGGAAAAAGAGACCCAGTACTTC. The chain carries TRBV5-1 and TRBJ2-5; no firm D call. Germline V lookup: CDR1 SGHRS, CDR2 YFSETQ. This CDR3 has 15 residues. Trimming stripped 0 bases from V and 3 bases from J, with 12 bases between.

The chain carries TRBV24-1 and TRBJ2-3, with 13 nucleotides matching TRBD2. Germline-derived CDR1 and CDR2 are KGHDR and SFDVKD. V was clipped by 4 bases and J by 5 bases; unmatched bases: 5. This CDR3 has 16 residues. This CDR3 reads CATSDRTSGRGDTQYF. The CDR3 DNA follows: TGTGCCACCAGTGACAGGACTAGCGGGAGAGGAGATACGCAGTATTTT.

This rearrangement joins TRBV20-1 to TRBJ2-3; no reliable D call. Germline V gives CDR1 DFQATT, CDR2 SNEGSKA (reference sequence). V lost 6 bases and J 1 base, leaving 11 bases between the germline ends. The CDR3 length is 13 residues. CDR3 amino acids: CSAVGGGTDTQYF. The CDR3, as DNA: TGCAGTGCGGTTGGCGGAGGCACAGATACGCAGTATTTT.

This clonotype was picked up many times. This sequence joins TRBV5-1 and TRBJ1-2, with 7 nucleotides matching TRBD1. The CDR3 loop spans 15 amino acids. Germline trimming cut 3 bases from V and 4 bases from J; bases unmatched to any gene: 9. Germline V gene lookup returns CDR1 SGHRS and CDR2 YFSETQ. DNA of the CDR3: TGCGCCAGCAGCTACCAAACAGGGGACGGCTATGGCTACACCTTC. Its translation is CASSYQTGDGYGYTF.

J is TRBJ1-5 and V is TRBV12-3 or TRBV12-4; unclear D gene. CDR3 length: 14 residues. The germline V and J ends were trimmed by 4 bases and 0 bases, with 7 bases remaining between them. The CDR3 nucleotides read TGTGCCAGCAGTTCTGGCGGTAGCAATCAGCCCCAGCATTTT. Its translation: CASSSGGSNQPQHF.

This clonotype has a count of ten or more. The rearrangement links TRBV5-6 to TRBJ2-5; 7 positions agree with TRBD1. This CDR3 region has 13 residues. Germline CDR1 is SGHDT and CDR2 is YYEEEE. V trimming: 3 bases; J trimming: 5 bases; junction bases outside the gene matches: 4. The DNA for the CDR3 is TGTGCCAGCAGCTACCTGGACAGGGAGACCCAGTACTTC. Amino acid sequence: CASSYLDRETQYF.

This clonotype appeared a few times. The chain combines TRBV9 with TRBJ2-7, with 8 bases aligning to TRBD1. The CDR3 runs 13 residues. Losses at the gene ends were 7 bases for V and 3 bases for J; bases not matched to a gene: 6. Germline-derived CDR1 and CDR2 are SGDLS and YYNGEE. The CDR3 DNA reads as TGTGCCAGCTCAGTACAGGGGGGCTACGAGCAGTACTTC. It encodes CASSVQGGYEQYF.

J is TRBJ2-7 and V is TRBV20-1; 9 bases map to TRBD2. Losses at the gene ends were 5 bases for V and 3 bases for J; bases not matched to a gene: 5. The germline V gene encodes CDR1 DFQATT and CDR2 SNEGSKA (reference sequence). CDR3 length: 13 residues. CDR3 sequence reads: CSADRGGGYEQYF. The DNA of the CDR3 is TGCAGTGCTGACCGCGGGGGGGGCTACGAGCAGTACTTC.

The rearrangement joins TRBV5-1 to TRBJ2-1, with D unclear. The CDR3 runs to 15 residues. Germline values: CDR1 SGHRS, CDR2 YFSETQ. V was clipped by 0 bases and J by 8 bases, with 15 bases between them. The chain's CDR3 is CASSLGASGDDEQFF. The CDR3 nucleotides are TGCGCCAGCAGCTTGGGGGCTAGTGGTGACGATGAGCAGTTCTTC. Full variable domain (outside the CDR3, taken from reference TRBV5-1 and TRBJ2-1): KAGVTQTPRYLIKTRGQQVTLSCSPISGHRSVSWYQQTPGQGLQFLFEYFSETQRNKGNFPGRFSGRQFSNSRSEMNVSTLELGDSALYLCASSLGASGDDEQFFGPGTRLTVL.

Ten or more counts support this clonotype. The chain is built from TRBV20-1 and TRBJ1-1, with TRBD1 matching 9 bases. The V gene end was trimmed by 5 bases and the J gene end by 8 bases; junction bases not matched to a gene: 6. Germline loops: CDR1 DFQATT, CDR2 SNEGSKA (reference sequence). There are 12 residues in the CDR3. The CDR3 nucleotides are TGCAGTGCTCTGGACAGGGGCAGAGAAGCTTTCTTT. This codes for CSALDRGREAFF.

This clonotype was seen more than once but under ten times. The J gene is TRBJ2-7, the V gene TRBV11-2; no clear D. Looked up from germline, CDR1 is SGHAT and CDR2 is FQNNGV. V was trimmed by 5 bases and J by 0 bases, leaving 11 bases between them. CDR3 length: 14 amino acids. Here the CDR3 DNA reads TGTGCCAGCAGCCTCACCCTCCCCTCCTACGAGCAGTACTTC. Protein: CASSLTLPSYEQYF.

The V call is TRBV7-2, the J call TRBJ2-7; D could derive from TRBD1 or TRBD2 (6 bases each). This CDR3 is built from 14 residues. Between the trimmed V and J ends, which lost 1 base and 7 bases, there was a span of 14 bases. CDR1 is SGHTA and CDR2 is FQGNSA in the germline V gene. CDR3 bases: TGTGCCAGCAGCTTAGATTCTAGGAGGGGGGAGCAGTACTTC. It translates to CASSLDSRRGEQYF.

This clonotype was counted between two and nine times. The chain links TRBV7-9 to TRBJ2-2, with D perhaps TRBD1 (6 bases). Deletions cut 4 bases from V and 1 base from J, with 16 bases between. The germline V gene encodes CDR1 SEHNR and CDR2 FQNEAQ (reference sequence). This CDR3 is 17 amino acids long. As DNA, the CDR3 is TGTGCCAGCAGCTCCGATGGAACAGGGTGGAACACCGGGGAGCTGTTTTTT. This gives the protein CASSSDGTGWNTGELFF.

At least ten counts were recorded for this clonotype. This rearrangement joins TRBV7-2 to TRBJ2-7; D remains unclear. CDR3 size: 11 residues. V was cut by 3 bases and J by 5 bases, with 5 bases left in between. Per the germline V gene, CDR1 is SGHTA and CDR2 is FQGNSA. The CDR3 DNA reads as TGTGCCAGCAGCTTTTTCCACGAGCAGTACTTC. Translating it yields CASSFFHEQYF. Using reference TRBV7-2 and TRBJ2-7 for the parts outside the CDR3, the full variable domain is GAGVSQSPSNKVTEKGKDVELRCDPISGHTALYWYRQSLGQGLEFLIYFQGNSAPDKSGLPSDRFSAERTGGSVSTLTIQRTQQEDSAVYLCASSFFHEQYFGPGTRLTVT.

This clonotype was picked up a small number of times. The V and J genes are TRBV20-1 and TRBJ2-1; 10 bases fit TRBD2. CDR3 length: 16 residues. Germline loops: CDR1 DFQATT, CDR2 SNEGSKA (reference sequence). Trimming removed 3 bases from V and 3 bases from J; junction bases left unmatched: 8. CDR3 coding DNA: TGCAGTGCTAGCAACACCCTAGCGGGAGACTACAATGAGCAGTTCTTC. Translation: CSASNTLAGDYNEQFF.

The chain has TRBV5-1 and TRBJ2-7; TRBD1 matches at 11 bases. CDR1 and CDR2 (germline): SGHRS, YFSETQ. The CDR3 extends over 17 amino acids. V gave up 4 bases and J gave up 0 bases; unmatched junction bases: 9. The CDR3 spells CASSRGQGEGSSYEQYF. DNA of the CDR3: TGCGCCAGCAGCAGGGGACAGGGGGAAGGGAGCTCCTACGAGCAGTACTTC.

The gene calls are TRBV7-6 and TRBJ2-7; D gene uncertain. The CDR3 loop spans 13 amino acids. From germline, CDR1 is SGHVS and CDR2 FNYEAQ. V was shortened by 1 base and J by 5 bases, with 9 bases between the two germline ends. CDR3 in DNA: TGTGCCAGCAGCTTAGGAAAGCGCCACGAGCAGTACTTC. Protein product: CASSLGKRHEQYF.